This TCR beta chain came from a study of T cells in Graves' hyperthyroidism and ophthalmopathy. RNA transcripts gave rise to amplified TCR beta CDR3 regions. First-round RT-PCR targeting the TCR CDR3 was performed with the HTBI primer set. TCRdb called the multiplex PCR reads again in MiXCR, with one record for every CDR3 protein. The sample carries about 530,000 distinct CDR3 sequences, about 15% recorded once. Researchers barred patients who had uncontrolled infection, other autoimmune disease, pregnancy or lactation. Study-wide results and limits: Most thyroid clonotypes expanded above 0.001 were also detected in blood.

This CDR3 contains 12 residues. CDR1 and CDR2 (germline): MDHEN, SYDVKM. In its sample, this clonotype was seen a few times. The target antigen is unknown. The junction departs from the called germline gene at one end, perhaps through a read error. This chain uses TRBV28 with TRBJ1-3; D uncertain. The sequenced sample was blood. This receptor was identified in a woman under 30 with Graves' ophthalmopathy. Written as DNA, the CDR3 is TGTGCCAGCAGTTTCCCTGGAAGCACCATATATTTT. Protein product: CASSFPGSTIYF.